This TCR beta chain stems from a study of identical twins' blood T cells. Study-level results: Environmental influences on twin similarity could not be excluded. Twins reportedly had markedly more similar V usage than unrelated donors, even among out-of-frame TCRbeta clonotypes. Each donor's most abundant TCRbeta clonotypes shared more CDR3 sequences with her twin than unrelated donors.

V lost 6 bases and J 5 bases, leaving 23 bases between the germline ends. The CDR3 spans 17 residues. The germline CDR1 and CDR2 sequences are MNHNY and SVGAGI (reference sequence). TCRdb reprocessed the 5' RACE reads via MiXCR and lists one record per CDR3 protein. The table lists around 380,000 distinct CDR3 sequences, over 25% of them singletons. Comments on this clonotype: Its antigen is unidentified.

The sequenced material came from PBMCs. The receptor's source is a woman aged 18-49 years in good health. This chain joins TRBV6-6 and TRBJ1-5; maybe TRBD1 (6 bases). The CDR3 sequence: CASRSLIGGRGYQPQHF. Written as DNA, the CDR3 is TGTGCCAGCAGATCCCTTATAGGTGGCAGGGGATATCAGCCCCAGCATTTT.